This TCR beta chain was retrieved from a study of T cell responses to AZD1222 COVID-19 vaccine. Pooled samples include second doses given at about 4 or 12 weeks. Trimming pared 4 bases from V and 5 bases from J, leaving 11 bases between. This CDR3 region has 13 residues. Germline lookup yields CDR1 SGHAT and CDR2 FQNNGV. Only in-frame clones appear in the TCRdb table, and some are missing; sequencing was by immunoSEQ multiplex PCR. The profile shows about 81,000 clones, about 86% of them singletons. Specimen: peripheral blood, collected 28 days after the second AZD1222 dose. The V and J genes are TRBV11-2 and TRBJ2-5; D possibly corresponds to TRBD1 (5 bases). This TCR derives from an adult who received the AZD1222 COVID-19 vaccine. The CDR3 sequence is CASSWGRTETQYF. In DNA, the CDR3 is TGTGCCAGCAGCTGGGGCAGGACGGAGACCCAGTACTTC.